These 4 T cell receptor beta chains were sequenced from one sample in a study of neoadjuvant nivolumab and ipilimumab in lung cancer. Measured with immunoSEQ multiplex PCR; TCRdb has only the in-frame clones, and not every one. The repertoire has tens of thousands of clones, roughly nine tenths of them found once; the top ten carry 2.1%. This sample comprised peripheral blood, obtained after neoadjuvant nivolumab, alone or with ipilimumab, at or shortly before surgery. The origin of the receptors is an adult with non-small cell lung cancer.

The chain employs TRBV2 and TRBJ2-5; TRBD1 aligns across 8 bases. J was trimmed by 5 bases and V by 7 bases; bases with no gene match: 12. This CDR3 has 15 residues. The germline CDR1 and CDR2 sequences are SNHLY and FYNNEI. In nucleotides, the CDR3 is TGTGCCAGCACCGGTCAGGGGGCGGATGATGAGACCCAGTACTTC. Amino acid sequence: CASTGQGADDETQYF. Full variable domain (missing parts from reference TRBV2 and TRBJ2-5): EPEVTQTPSHQVTQMGQEVILRCVPISNHLYFYWYRQILGQKVEFLVSFYNNEISEKSEIFDDQFSVERPDGSNFTLKIRSTKLEDSAMYFCASTGQGADDETQYFGPGTRLLVL.

This clone was counted only a few times. V usage is TRBV18 and J usage is TRBJ1-1; D remains ambiguous. Germline V gene data show CDR1 as KGHSH and CDR2 as LQKENI. The germline V and J ends were trimmed by 5 bases and 2 bases, with 12 bases remaining between them. The CDR3 is 14 amino acids. The CDR3 reads CASSAQGGNTEAFF. The CDR3 region has the DNA TGTGCCAGCTCAGCACAAGGTGGAAACACTGAAGCTTTCTTT.

The J gene is TRBJ1-2, the V gene TRBV20-1; no reliable D call. The V end was cut by 5 bases, the J end by 8 bases, with 9 bases between. The CDR3 consists of 10 residues. Germline lookup yields CDR1 DFQATT and CDR2 SNEGSKA (reference sequence). As DNA, the CDR3 is TGCAGTGCTCGGTATGCAGGCTACACCTTC. Amino acid sequence: CSARYAGYTF.

This chain joins TRBV5-1 and TRBJ1-1, with 8 bases aligning to TRBD1. CDR3 size: 15 residues. The V segment lost 2 bases and the J segment 4 bases; nucleotides outside the gene matches: 7. CDR1 SGHRS and CDR2 YFSETQ come from the germline V gene. This CDR3 is CASSFRTGIVTEAFF. The CDR3 nucleotides are TGCGCCAGCAGCTTCCGGACAGGGATAGTCACTGAAGCTTTCTTT.